The rows below give T cell receptor beta chains drawn from one sample of a study of glioma-infiltrating T cells after dendritic cell vaccination. TCRdb keeps only in-frame clones here, not all; method: immunoSEQ multiplex PCR. This sample carries some 78,000 clones, 75% to 90% of them seen once, and the ten largest clones take 7.5% to 8.5%. Here the sequenced sample was blood, taken after dendritic cell vaccination. Every receptor here comes from a human donor with glioblastoma. CDR3s include the opening cysteine and the closing phenylalanine or tryptophan. A D gene is named only where the DNA matches it firmly. Size is stated for part of the rows, as once, few or many counts, or as a class when the clone is expanded.

TRBJ1-1 | TRBV9 | - | - | CASSSVGNPEAFF | TGTGCCAGCAGCTCCGTCGGGAACCCTGAAGCTTTCTTT
TRBJ1-3 | TRBV19 | - | - | CASSRWTVSSGNTIYF | TGTGCCAGTAGTCGATGGACAGTAAGCTCTGGAAACACCATATATTTT
TRBJ2-7 | TRBV6-5 | - | - | CASSVRVEQYF | TGTGCCAGCAGTGTCAGGGTCGAGCAGTACTTC
TRBJ2-7 | TRBV18 | - | TRBD1 | CASSSPGQGAYEQYF | TGTGCCAGCTCATCACCGGGACAGGGGGCCTACGAGCAGTACTTC
TRBJ1-5 | TRBV7-9 | - | - | CASSLGETSNQPQHF | TGTGCCAGCAGCTTAGGGGAGACCAGCAATCAGCCCCAGCATTTT
TRBJ1-1 | TRBV5-4 | - | - | CASSPGRAITTEAFF | TGTGCCAGCAGCCCCGGGAGGGCTATAACTACTGAAGCTTTCTTT
TRBJ1-4 | TRBV21-1 | - | - | CASSLSRLGLWEKLFF | TGTGCCAGCAGCCTTAGTAGGCTAGGTCTTTGGGAAAAACTGTTTTTT
TRBJ2-7 | TRBV6-6 | - | TRBD1 | CASSRLGQAYYEQYF | TGTGCCAGCAGCCGCCTGGGACAGGCATACTACGAGCAGTACTTC
TRBJ2-2 | TRBV5-1 | - | TRBD1 | CASSPRTGSTGELFF | TGCGCCAGCAGCCCACGGACAGGGTCCACCGGGGAGCTGTTTTTT
TRBJ2-7 | TRBV7-9 | - | TRBD1 | CASSSTGVYEQYF | TGTGCCAGCAGCTCAACAGGGGTCTACGAGCAGTACTTC
TRBJ1-4 | TRBV2 | - | - | CAGGTGLNEKLFF | TGTGCCGGGGGCACAGGGCTTAATGAAAAACTGTTTTTT
TRBJ2-7 | TRBV11-2 | - | TRBD1 | CASSLEIDRDYSYEQYF | TGTGCCAGCAGCTTAGAGATCGACAGGGATTATTCCTACGAGCAGTACTTC
TRBJ2-3 | TRBV7-7 | - | - | CASSLGGTSTDTQYF | TGTGCCAGCAGCTTAGGAGGGACTAGCACAGATACGCAGTATTTT
TRBJ2-7 | TRBV27 | - | TRBD1 | CASSLNRQGPPGYEQYF | TGTGCCAGCAGTTTAAATCGACAGGGACCCCCGGGTTACGAGCAGTACTTC
TRBJ2-7 | TRBV19 | - | - | CASSIGGAGPLTSRYEQYF | TGTGCCAGTAGTATAGGTGGAGCGGGCCCCCTCACTTCGCGATACGAGCAGTACTTC
TRBJ1-5 | TRBV25-1 | - | - | CASSEIDSGQPQHF | TGTGCCAGCAGTGAAATCGATTCAGGTCAGCCCCAGCATTTT
TRBJ2-7 | TRBV7-3 | - | TRBD1 | CASSLTRGQGFLEQYF | TGTGCCAGCAGCTTAACGAGGGGACAGGGGTTTCTCGAGCAGTACTTC
TRBJ1-3 | TRBV7-9 | - | - | CASTSTWGDSGNTIYF | TGTGCCAGCACCTCTACCTGGGGGGACTCTGGAAACACCATATATTTT
TRBJ2-1 | TRBV5-1 | - | TRBD2 | CASSLGGRYHEQFF | TGCGCCAGCAGCTTGGGCGGGAGGTACCATGAGCAGTTCTTC
TRBJ1-5 | TRBV7-6 | - | TRBD1 | CASSLALGTDQPQHF | TGTGCCAGCAGCTTAGCGCTAGGGACAGATCAGCCCCAGCATTTT
TRBJ1-5 | TRBV7-9 | - | TRBD1 | CASSLGQGYQPQHF | TGTGCCAGCAGCTTGGGACAGGGGTATCAGCCCCAGCATTTT
TRBJ1-1 | TRBV27 | - | TRBD1 | CASKSPGEGQGRTFF | TGTGCCAGCAAATCCCCGGGAGAAGGACAGGGTAGGACTTTCTTT
TRBJ1-1 | TRBV7-3 | - | TRBD1 | CASSLGQGRTEAFF | TGTGCCAGCAGCCTAGGACAGGGCCGCACTGAAGCTTTCTTT
TRBJ2-5 | TRBV2 | - | - | CASRELRETQYF | TGTGCCAGCAGAGAGTTACGAGAGACCCAGTACTTC
TRBJ1-2 | TRBV9 | - | - | CASTPDTNYGYTF | TGTGCCAGCACCCCGGACACAAACTATGGCTACACCTTC
TRBJ2-5 | TRBV9 | - | TRBD2 | CASSPRTSLETQYF | TGTGCCAGCAGCCCCCGGACTAGCCTAGAGACCCAGTACTTC
TRBJ1-1 | TRBV28 | - | - | CASSLSGLNTEAFF | TGTGCCAGCAGTTTATCAGGGTTAAACACTGAAGCTTTCTTT
TRBJ2-7 | TRBV9 | - | - | CASSVGQGNGEQYF | TGTGCCAGCAGCGTAGGGCAGGGTAACGGTGAGCAGTACTTC
TRBJ2-2 | TRBV7-6 | - | TRBD1 | CASSFLGQGTGELFF | TGTGCCAGCAGCTTTTTGGGACAGGGCACCGGGGAGCTGTTTTTT
TRBJ1-3 | TRBV19 | - | - | CASDSGDSGNTIYF | TGTGCCAGTGACTCAGGGGACTCTGGAAACACCATATATTTT
TRBJ2-3 | TRBV15 | - | TRBD2 | CATSRGSGKSTDTQYF | TGTGCCACCAGCAGGGGTAGCGGGAAGTCCACAGATACGCAGTATTTT
TRBJ1-5 | TRBV5-6 | - | TRBD1 | CASSPRTGGRGNQPQHF | TGTGCCAGCAGCCCGCGGACAGGGGGACGGGGCAATCAGCCCCAGCATTTT
TRBJ1-3 | TRBV9 | - | - | CASSEPLGAYSGNTIYF | TGTGCCAGCAGCGAGCCCCTAGGAGCGTATTCTGGAAACACCATATATTTT
TRBJ1-5 | TRBV28 | - | - | CASSLLDGGNQPQHF | TGTGCCAGCAGTTTATTGGACGGGGGGAATCAGCCCCAGCATTTT
TRBJ1-2 | TRBV14 | - | TRBD1 | CASSQETGGKLAGDYGYTF | TGTGCCAGCAGCCAAGAAACAGGGGGGAAACTCGCGGGCGACTATGGCTACACCTTC
TRBJ2-1 | TRBV7-2 | - | TRBD2 | CASSWGRGGYNEQFF | TGTGCCAGCAGCTGGGGCCGGGGGGGCTACAATGAGCAGTTCTTC
TRBJ1-1 | TRBV6-6 | - | - | CASSFLGQRNTEAFF | TGTGCCAGCAGTTTTCTCGGACAGAGAAACACTGAAGCTTTCTTT
TRBJ2-1 | TRBV27 | - | TRBD1 | CASSYGTGGNEQFF | TGTGCCAGCAGTTACGGGACAGGGGGCAATGAGCAGTTCTTC
TRBJ2-1 | TRBV15 | - | - | CATSPVYLGANNEQFF | TGTGCCACCAGCCCAGTCTACCTGGGGGCGAACAATGAGCAGTTCTTC
TRBJ2-7 | TRBV9 | - | TRBD2 | CASRGVAGGYEQYF | TGTGCCAGCAGGGGAGTAGCGGGAGGGTACGAGCAGTACTTC
TRBJ2-2 | TRBV6-5 | - | TRBD2 | CASSYGGSFSSGELFF | TGTGCCAGCAGTTACGGCGGGAGCTTTTCCAGCGGGGAGCTGTTTTTT
TRBJ2-7 | TRBV28 | - | TRBD1 | CASIGQGGGEQYF | TGTGCCAGCATCGGACAGGGAGGAGGCGAGCAGTACTTC
TRBJ1-1 | TRBV9 | - | TRBD1 | CASSQSGGTEAFF | TGTGCCAGCAGCCAATCAGGGGGCACTGAAGCTTTCTTT
TRBJ2-7 | TRBV4-1 | - | TRBD2 | CASSQARAGGYEQYF | TGCGCCAGCAGCCAAGCAAGGGCGGGAGGGTACGAGCAGTACTTC
TRBJ2-7 | TRBV9 | - | - | CASSARDNTYEQYF | TGTGCCAGCAGCGCCCGGGACAATACCTACGAGCAGTACTTC
TRBJ2-2 | TRBV2 | - | TRBD1 | CASSGGQGIPGELFF | TGTGCCAGCAGTGGGGGACAGGGTATACCCGGGGAGCTGTTTTTT
TRBJ1-2 | TRBV18 | - | TRBD1 | CASSTGQGPYGYTF | TGTGCCAGCTCAACGGGACAGGGACCCTATGGCTACACCTTC
TRBJ1-3 | TRBV6-4 | - | TRBD1 | CASSAQGAVGNTIYF | TGTGCCAGCAGCGCACAGGGGGCAGTAGGAAACACCATATATTTT
TRBJ2-2 | TRBV9 | - | TRBD1 | CASSPGDSHTGELFF | TGTGCCAGCAGCCCCGGGGACAGCCACACCGGGGAGCTGTTTTTT
TRBJ2-7 | TRBV6-5 | - | TRBD1 | CASSAGTGSSYEQYF | TGTGCCAGCAGTGCCGGGACAGGGTCCTCCTACGAGCAGTACTTC
TRBJ1-4 | TRBV15 | - | TRBD1 | CATSRGWDTGGAGKLFF | TGTGCCACCAGCAGAGGGTGGGATACAGGGGGCGCGGGAAAACTGTTTTTT
TRBJ1-2 | TRBV28 | - | TRBD1 | CATRDSDLHGYTF | TGTGCCACCAGGGACAGCGATCTCCATGGCTACACCTTC
TRBJ2-7 | TRBV27 | - | - | CASSLSFLGTVASYEQYF | TGTGCCAGCAGTTTATCGTTCTTGGGCACAGTTGCCTCCTACGAGCAGTACTTC
TRBJ2-1 | TRBV27 | - | TRBD2 | CASTTSGRYNEQFF | TGTGCCAGCACGACTAGCGGGAGGTACAATGAGCAGTTCTTC
TRBJ2-5 | TRBV9 | - | - | CASSVGLRQETQYF | TGTGCCAGCAGCGTAGGTCTCAGACAAGAGACCCAGTACTTC
TRBJ1-1 | TRBV5-6 | - | TRBD1 | CASSLGTGDEAFF | TGTGCCAGCAGCTTGGGGACAGGGGATGAAGCTTTCTTT
TRBJ1-1 | TRBV9 | - | - | CASSVGHAGTEAFF | TGTGCCAGCAGCGTAGGACACGCGGGAACTGAAGCTTTCTTT
TRBJ2-5 | TRBV5-1 | - | - | CASVFQTGTGETQYF | TGCGCCAGCGTTTTCCAAACAGGGACGGGAGAGACCCAGTACTTC
TRBJ2-7 | TRBV9 | once | TRBD2 | CASSRQGTSSYEQYF | TGTGCCAGCAGTCGGCAGGGGACTAGCTCCTACGAGCAGTACTTC
TRBJ2-1 | TRBV25-1 | - | TRBD2 | CASSEFFGGGASYNEQFF | TGTGCCAGCAGTGAATTTTTTGGCGGGGGGGCATCCTACAATGAGCAGTTCTTC